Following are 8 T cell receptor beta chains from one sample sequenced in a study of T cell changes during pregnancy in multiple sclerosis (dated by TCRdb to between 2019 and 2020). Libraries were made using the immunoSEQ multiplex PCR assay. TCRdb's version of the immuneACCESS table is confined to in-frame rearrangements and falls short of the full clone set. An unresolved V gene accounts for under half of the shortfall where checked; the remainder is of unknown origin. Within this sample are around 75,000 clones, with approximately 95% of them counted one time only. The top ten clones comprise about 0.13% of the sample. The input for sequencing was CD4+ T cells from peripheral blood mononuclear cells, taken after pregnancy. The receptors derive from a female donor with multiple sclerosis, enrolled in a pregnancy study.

The DNA of the CDR3 is TGTGCCAGCAGCGTAGGGGGGCCGGATGAGCAGTTCTTC. Protein: CASSVGGPDEQFF. The V and J genes are TRBV9 and TRBJ2-1; TRBD1 is a possible D gene (6 bases). The germline V and J ends were trimmed by 0 bases and 8 bases, with 9 bases remaining between them. CDR3 length: 13 residues. The V gene's germline CDR1 is SGDLS and CDR2 YYNGEE.

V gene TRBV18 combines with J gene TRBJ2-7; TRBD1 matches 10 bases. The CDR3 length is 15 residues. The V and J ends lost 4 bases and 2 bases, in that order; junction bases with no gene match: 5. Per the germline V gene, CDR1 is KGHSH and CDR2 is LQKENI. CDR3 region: CASSHGTGDTYEQYF. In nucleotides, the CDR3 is TGTGCCAGCTCACACGGGACAGGGGACACCTACGAGCAGTACTTC.

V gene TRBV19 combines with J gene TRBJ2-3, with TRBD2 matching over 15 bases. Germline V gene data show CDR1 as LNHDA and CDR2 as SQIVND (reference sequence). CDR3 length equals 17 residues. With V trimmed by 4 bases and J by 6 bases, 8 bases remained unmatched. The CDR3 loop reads CASSNLRTSGRADTQYF. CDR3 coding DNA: TGTGCCAGTAGTAACCTACGGACTAGCGGGAGGGCGGATACGCAGTATTTT.

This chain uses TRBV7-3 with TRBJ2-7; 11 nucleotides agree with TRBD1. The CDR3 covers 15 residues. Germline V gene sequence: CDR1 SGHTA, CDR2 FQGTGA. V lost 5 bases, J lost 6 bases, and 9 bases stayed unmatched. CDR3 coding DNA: TGTGCCAGCAGCGGGGGGGACAGGGGGACAAGCGAGCAGTACTTC. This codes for CASSGGDRGTSEQYF.

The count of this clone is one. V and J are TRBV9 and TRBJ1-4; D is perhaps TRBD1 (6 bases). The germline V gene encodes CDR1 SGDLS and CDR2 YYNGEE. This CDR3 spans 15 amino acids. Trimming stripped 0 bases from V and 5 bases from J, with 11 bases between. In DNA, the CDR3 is TGTGCCAGCAGCGTAGGGCAGGGGCGGAATGAAAAACTGTTTTTT. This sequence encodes CASSVGQGRNEKLFF. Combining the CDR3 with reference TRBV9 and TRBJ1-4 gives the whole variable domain DSGVTQTPKHLITATGQRVTLRCSPRSGDLSVYWYQQSLDQGLQFLIQYYNGEERAKGNILERFSAQQFPDLHSELNLSSLELGDSALYFCASSVGQGRNEKLFFGSGTQLSVL.

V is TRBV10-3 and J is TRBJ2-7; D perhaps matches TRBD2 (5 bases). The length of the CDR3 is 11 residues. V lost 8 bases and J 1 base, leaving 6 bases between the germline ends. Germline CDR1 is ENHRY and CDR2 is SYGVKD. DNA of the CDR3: TGTGCCATCCGCGGGTCCTACGAGCAGTACTTC. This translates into CAIRGSYEQYF.

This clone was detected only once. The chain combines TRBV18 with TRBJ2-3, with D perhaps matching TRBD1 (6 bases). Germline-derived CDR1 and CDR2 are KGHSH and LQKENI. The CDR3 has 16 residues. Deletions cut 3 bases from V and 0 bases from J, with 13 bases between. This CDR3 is CASSPLGQTSTDTQYF. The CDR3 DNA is TGTGCCAGCTCACCTCTTGGACAGACTAGCACAGATACGCAGTATTTT.

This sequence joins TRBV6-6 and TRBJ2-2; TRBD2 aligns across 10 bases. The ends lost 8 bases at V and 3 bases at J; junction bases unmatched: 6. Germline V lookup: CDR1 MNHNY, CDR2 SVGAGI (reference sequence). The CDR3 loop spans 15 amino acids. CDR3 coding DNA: TGTGCCAGCCGGGGCCTAGCGGGAGACACCGGGGAGCTGTTTTTT. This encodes CASRGLAGDTGELFF.